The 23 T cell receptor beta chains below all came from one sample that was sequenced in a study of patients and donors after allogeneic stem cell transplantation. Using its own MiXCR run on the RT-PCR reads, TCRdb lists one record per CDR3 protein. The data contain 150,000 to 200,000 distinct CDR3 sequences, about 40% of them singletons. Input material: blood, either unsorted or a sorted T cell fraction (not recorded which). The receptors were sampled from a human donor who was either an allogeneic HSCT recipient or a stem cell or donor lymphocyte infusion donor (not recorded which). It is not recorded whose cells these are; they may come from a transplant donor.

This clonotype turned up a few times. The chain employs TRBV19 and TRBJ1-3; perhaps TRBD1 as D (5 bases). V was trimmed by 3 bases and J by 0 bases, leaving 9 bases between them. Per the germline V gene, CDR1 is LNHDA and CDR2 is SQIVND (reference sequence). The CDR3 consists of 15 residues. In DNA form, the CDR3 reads TGTGCCAGTAGTATCCTTGACAGCTCTGGAAACACCATATATTTT. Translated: CASSILDSSGNTIYF.

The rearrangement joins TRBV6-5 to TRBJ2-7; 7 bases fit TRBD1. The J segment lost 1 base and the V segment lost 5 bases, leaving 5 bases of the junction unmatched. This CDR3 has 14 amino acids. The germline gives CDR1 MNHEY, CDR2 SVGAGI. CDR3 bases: TGTGCCAGCAGTGGGACAGAAGATTCCTACGAGCAGTACTTC. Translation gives CASSGTEDSYEQYF.

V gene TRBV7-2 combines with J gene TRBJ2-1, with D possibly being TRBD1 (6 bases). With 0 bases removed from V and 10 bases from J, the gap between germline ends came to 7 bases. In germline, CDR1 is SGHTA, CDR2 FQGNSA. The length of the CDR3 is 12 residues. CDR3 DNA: TGTGCCAGCAGCTTAGCGAGGGGGGAGCAGTTCTTC. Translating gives CASSLARGEQFF.

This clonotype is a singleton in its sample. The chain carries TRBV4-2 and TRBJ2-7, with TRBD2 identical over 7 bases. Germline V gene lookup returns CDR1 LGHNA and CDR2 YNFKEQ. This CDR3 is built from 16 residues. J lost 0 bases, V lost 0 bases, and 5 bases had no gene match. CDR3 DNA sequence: TGTGCCAGCAGCCAAGAGGGGAGCGGGATCTCCTACGAGCAGTACTTC. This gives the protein CASSQEGSGISYEQYF.

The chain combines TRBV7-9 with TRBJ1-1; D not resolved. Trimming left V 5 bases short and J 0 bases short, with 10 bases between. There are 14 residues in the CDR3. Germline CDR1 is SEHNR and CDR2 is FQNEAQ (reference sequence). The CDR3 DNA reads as TGTGCCAGCAGCGCCTTACGGGTGAACACTGAAGCTTTCTTT. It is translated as CASSALRVNTEAFF.

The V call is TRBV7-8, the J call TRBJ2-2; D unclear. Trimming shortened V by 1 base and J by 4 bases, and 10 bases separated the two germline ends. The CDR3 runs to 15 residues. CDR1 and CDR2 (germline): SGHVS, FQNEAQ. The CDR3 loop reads CASSLVGPTTGELFF. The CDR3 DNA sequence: TGTGCCAGCAGCTTAGTAGGGCCGACCACCGGGGAGCTGTTTTTT.

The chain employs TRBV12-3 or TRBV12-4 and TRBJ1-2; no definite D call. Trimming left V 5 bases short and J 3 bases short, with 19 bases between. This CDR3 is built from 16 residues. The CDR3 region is CASSRTAPRGDYGYTF. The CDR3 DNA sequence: TGTGCCAGCAGTCGGACGGCCCCCCGGGGTGACTATGGCTACACCTTC.

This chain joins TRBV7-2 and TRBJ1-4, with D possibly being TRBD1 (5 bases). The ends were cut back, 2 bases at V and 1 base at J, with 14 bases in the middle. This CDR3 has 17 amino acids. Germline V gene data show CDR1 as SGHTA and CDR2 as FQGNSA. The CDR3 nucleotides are TGTGCCAGCAGCTTATGGGCAGGGAAGGGAACTAATGAAAAACTGTTTTTT. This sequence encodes CASSLWAGKGTNEKLFF.

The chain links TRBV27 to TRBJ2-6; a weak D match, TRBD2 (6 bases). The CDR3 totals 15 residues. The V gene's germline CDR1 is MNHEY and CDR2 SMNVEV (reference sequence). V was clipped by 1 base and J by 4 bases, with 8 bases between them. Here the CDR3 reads CASSLWEAGANVLTF. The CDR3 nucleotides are TGTGCCAGCAGTTTATGGGAGGCCGGGGCCAACGTCCTGACTTTC.

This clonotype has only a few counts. This chain's CDR3 is CASSTPAERYEQYF. The DNA of the CDR3 is TGTGCCAGCAGTACTCCCGCGGAAAGATACGAGCAGTACTTC. The chain carries TRBV12-3 or TRBV12-4 and TRBJ2-7; D remains unclear. V was pared by 5 bases and J by 4 bases, with 15 bases between. This CDR3 region has 14 residues.

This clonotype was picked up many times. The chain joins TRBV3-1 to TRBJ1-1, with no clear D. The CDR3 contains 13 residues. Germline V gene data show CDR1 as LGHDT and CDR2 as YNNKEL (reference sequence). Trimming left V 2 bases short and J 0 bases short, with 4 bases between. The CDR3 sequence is CASSQSVNTEAFF. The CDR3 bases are TGTGCCAGCAGCCAATCAGTGAACACTGAAGCTTTCTTT. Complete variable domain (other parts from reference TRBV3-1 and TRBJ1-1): DTAVSQTPKYLVTQMGNDKSIKCEQNLGHDTMYWYKQDSKKFLKIMFSYNNKELIINETVPNRFSPKSPDKAHLNLHINSLELGDSAVYFCASSQSVNTEAFFGQGTRLTVV.

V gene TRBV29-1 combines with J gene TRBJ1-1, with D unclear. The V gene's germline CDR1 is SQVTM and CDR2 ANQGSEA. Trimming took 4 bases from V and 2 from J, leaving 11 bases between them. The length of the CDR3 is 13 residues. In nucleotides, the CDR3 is TGCAGCGTTGTATTAGTGATAAACACTGAAGCTTTCTTT. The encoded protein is CSVVLVINTEAFF.

Here the CDR3 reads CASSASGDQPQHF. The DNA for the CDR3 is TGTGCCAGCTCTGCCTCTGGGGATCAGCCCCAGCATTTT. This chain connects TRBV18 to TRBJ1-5; D uncertain. Germline CDR1 is KGHSH and CDR2 is LQKENI. This CDR3 region has 13 residues. Trimming removed 6 bases at V and 5 bases at J, with 11 bases between.

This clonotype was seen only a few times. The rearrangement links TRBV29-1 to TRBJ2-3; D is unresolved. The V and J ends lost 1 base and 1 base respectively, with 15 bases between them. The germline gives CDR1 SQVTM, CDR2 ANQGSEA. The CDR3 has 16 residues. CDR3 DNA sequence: TGCAGCGTTGAAGGCCCCGTTGGTAGTCGCACAGATACGCAGTATTTT. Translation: CSVEGPVGSRTDTQYF.

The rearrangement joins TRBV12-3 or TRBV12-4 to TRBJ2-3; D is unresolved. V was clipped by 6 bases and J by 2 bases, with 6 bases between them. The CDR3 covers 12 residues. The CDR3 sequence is CASSQITDTQYF. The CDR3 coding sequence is TGTGCCAGCAGCCAAATCACAGATACGCAGTATTTT.

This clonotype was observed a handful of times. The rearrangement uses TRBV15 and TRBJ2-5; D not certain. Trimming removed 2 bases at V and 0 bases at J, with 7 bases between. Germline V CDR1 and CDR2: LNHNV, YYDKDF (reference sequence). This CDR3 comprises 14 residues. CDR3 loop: CATSRRWYQETQYF. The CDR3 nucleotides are TGTGCCACCAGCAGACGATGGTACCAAGAGACCCAGTACTTC.

The DNA of the CDR3 is TGTGCCAGCACCTCGACAGGGGGTGAGCAGTACTTC. Its translation is CASTSTGGEQYF. J is TRBJ2-7 and V is TRBV27; 9 bases are shared with TRBD1. This CDR3 is built from 12 residues. J was trimmed by 7 bases and V by 7 bases; bases with no gene match: 5. Per the germline V gene, CDR1 is MNHEY and CDR2 is SMNVEV (reference sequence).

The CDR3 nucleotides are TGCGCCAGCAGCCAAGTTGTACAGTTTGGCTACACCTTC. This gives the protein CASSQVVQFGYTF. The V gene is TRBV4-3, the J gene TRBJ1-2; no clear D gene. Germline V lookup: CDR1 LGHNA, CDR2 YSLEER. This CDR3 region has 13 residues. V was cut by 1 base and J by 7 bases, with 10 bases left in between.

CDR3 loop: CASSGDPGLGTEAFF. The DNA for the CDR3 is TGTGCCAGCAGTGGGGACCCTGGTTTAGGCACTGAAGCTTTCTTT. The rearrangement uses TRBV2 and TRBJ1-1, with D perhaps matching TRBD1 (5 bases). Germline assignment: CDR1 SNHLY and CDR2 FYNNEI. V was clipped by 4 bases and J by 4 bases, with 16 bases between them. CDR3 length equals 15 residues.

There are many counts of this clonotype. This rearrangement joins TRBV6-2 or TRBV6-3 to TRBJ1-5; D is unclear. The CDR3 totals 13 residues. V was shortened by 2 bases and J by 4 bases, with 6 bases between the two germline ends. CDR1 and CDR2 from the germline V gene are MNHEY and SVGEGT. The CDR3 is CASSYTGNQPQHF. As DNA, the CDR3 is TGTGCCAGCAGTTACACGGGAAATCAGCCCCAGCATTTT.

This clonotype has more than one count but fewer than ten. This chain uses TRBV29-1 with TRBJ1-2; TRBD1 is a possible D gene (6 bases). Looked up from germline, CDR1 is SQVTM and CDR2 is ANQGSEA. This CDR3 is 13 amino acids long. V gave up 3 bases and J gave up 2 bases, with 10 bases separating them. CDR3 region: CSVDGGLNYGYTF. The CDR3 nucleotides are TGCAGCGTTGACGGGGGCCTAAACTATGGCTACACCTTC.

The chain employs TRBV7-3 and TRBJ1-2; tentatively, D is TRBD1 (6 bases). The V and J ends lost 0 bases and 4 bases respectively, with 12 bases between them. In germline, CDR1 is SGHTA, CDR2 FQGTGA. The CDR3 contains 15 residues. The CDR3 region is CASSLTGRGGYGYTF. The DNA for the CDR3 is TGTGCCAGCAGCTTAACCGGCAGGGGCGGCTATGGCTACACCTTC.

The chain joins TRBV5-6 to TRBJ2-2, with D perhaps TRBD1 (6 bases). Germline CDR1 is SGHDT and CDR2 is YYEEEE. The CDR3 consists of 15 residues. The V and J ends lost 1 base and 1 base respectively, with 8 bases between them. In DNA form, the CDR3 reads TGTGCCAGCAGCTTGTACAGGGTGAACACCGGGGAGCTGTTTTTT. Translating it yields CASSLYRVNTGELFF. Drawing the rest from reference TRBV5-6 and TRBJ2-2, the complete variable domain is DAGVTQSPTHLIKTRGQQVTLRCSPKSGHDTVSWYQQALGQGPQFIFQYYEEEERQRGNFPDRFSGHQFPNYSSELNVNALLLGDSALYLCASSLYRVNTGELFFGEGSRLTVL.